This passage covers 22 T cell receptor beta chains from one sample sequenced in a study of identical twins. TCRdb re-derived calls from the 5' RACE reads in MiXCR, one entry per CDR3 protein. The sample carries 200,000 or so distinct CDR3 sequences, approximately 15% recorded once. This sample also belongs to another study, concerning T cells expressing NK-cell markers.

The source material was CD8+ T cells sorted from blood. Every receptor here comes from a woman between 18 and 29 years old in good health.

The chain recombines TRBV9 with TRBJ1-1, with TRBD1 matching over 7 bases. The V segment lost 4 bases and the J segment 8 bases; nucleotides outside the gene matches: 8. The length of the CDR3 is 13 residues. Germline lookup yields CDR1 SGDLS and CDR2 YYNGEE. The CDR3 DNA reads TGTGCCAGCAGCCTAGGGACAGATGCAGAAGCTTTCTTT. Encoded protein: CASSLGTDAEAFF.

The sample holds a few counts of this clonotype. DNA of the CDR3: TGTGCCAGCAGCTTGGGACAGGGGAGCTATGGCTACACCTTC. It is translated as CASSLGQGSYGYTF. The gene calls are TRBV11-2 and TRBJ1-2, with TRBD1 matching over 10 bases. Germline trimming cut 3 bases from V and 4 bases from J; bases unmatched to any gene: 2. Germline CDR1 SGHAT, CDR2 FQNNGV. The CDR3 runs 14 residues.

This clonotype was counted a few times. J is TRBJ2-2 and V is TRBV9; D is ambiguous. Germline loops: CDR1 SGDLS, CDR2 YYNGEE. The germline V and J ends were trimmed by 4 bases and 7 bases, with 11 bases remaining between them. This CDR3 comprises 13 residues. The CDR3 DNA reads as TGTGCCAGCAGCCCCCTTAATAGCGGGGAGCTGTTTTTT. This encodes CASSPLNSGELFF.

This chain joins TRBV6-2 or TRBV6-3 and TRBJ2-1, with TRBD2 identical over 7 bases. The germline V gene encodes CDR1 MNHEY and CDR2 SVGEGT. J gave up 8 bases and V 2 bases, and 12 bases lay outside the gene matches. The CDR3 has 16 residues. CDR3 region: CASSYGYLTSSHEQFF. In nucleotides, the CDR3 is TGTGCCAGCAGTTACGGCTATTTGACTAGCTCCCATGAGCAGTTCTTC.

The chain uses TRBV24-1 and TRBJ1-3, with D possibly matching TRBD1 (5 bases). Trimming cost V 5 bases and J 0 bases, with 16 bases left between them. The V gene's germline CDR1 is KGHDR and CDR2 SFDVKD. The CDR3 is 17 amino acids. The CDR3 DNA is TGTGCCACCAGTGCTGCTTCGGACACCGACTCTGGAAACACCATATATTTT. It is translated as CATSAASDTDSGNTIYF.

This clonotype has a single count. This chain connects TRBV10-3 to TRBJ1-2, with 8 bases that match TRBD1. CDR3 length: 16 residues. Per germline, CDR1 ENHRY and CDR2 SYGVKD. V shed 10 bases, J shed 2 bases, and the junction held 15 bases outside the gene matches. CDR3 nucleotide sequence: TGTGCCACCTCCGGCCTCGACAGGGGCTCAAACTATGGCTACACCTTC. Residues: CATSGLDRGSNYGYTF.

This sequence joins TRBV11-3 and TRBJ2-1; TRBD2 aligns across 11 bases. Germline V gene lookup returns CDR1 SGHNT and CDR2 YENEEA. V was pared by 5 bases and J by 8 bases, with 14 bases of the junction left unmatched. The CDR3 runs 17 residues. The CDR3 region is CASSPLVAGGRMYEQFF. CDR3 in DNA: TGTGCCAGCAGCCCTCTCGTAGCGGGGGGGAGGATGTATGAGCAGTTCTTC.

The V call is TRBV12-3 or TRBV12-4, the J call TRBJ1-2, with D tentatively TRBD1 (5 bases). Trimming cost V 6 bases and J 10 bases, with 12 bases left between them. The CDR3 is 11 amino acids. CDR3 sequence: CASSRGSDYTF. The CDR3 bases are TGTGCCAGCAGCCGGGGGTCCGACTACACCTTC.

Written as DNA, the CDR3 is TGTGCCAGCAGCTTCACCGGGACGGCGAGCTCCTACAATGAGCAGTTCTTC. Translation gives CASSFTGTASSYNEQFF. The chain joins TRBV11-2 to TRBJ2-1; either TRBD1 or TRBD2 may fit D (5 bases each). V was cut by 3 bases and J by 0 bases, with 15 bases left in between. The CDR3 runs to 17 residues. Per germline, CDR1 SGHAT and CDR2 FQNNGV.

This clonotype was observed a handful of times. The V call is TRBV5-6, the J call TRBJ1-1, with TRBD1 identical over 9 bases. CDR1 is SGHDT, CDR2 YYEEEE, per germline. V gave up 0 bases and J gave up 11 bases; unmatched junction bases: 8. The CDR3 consists of 14 residues. As DNA, the CDR3 is TGTGCCAGCAGCTTGGGGACAGGGGACCCAAGGGCTTTCTTT. Its translation is CASSLGTGDPRAFF.

The V call is TRBV7-9, the J call TRBJ2-1; D remains unclear. The CDR3 runs 12 residues. CDR1 SEHNR and CDR2 FQNEAQ come from the germline V gene (reference sequence). Trimming pared 5 bases from V and 6 bases from J, leaving 8 bases between. The DNA for the CDR3 is TGTGCCAGCAGCCTAAAGAGCAATGAGCAGTTCTTC. Its translation: CASSLKSNEQFF.

This clonotype was seen more than once but under ten times. The V call is TRBV5-6, the J call TRBJ2-4, with D perhaps given as TRBD1 or TRBD2 (5 bases each). This CDR3 region has 14 residues. Germline lookup yields CDR1 SGHDT and CDR2 YYEEEE. Trimming cost V 2 bases and J 1 base, with 7 bases left between them. In DNA form, the CDR3 reads TGTGCCAGCAGCTTTGGGGGTGCCAAAAACATTCAGTACTTC. This translates into CASSFGGAKNIQYF. Based on the CDR3 plus reference TRBV5-6 and TRBJ2-4, the full variable domain is DAGVTQSPTHLIKTRGQQVTLRCSPKSGHDTVSWYQQALGQGPQFIFQYYEEEERQRGNFPDRFSGHQFPNYSSELNVNALLLGDSALYLCASSFGGAKNIQYFGAGTRLSVL.

J is TRBJ2-1 and V is TRBV20-1; weak D call: TRBD2 (6 bases). The V gene lost 1 base and the J gene lost 13 bases, with 14 bases spanning the gap. The germline gives CDR1 DFQATT, CDR2 SNEGSKA (reference sequence). The CDR3 sequence is 12 residues long. The CDR3 nucleotides read TGCAGTGCTAGAGTCGCGGGGCTTGAACAGTTCTTC. As protein: CSARVAGLEQFF.

This sequence joins TRBV3-1 and TRBJ2-3, with D possibly being TRBD1 or TRBD2 (6 bases each). Germline V gene lookup returns CDR1 LGHDT and CDR2 YNNKEL (reference sequence). This CDR3 is built from 14 residues. V lost 8 bases to trimming and J lost 2 bases, with 14 bases between them. The CDR3 DNA reads TGTGCCAGCCTTGGCGGGGACAACACAGATACGCAGTATTTT. Protein sequence: CASLGGDNTDTQYF.

The sample holds a few counts of this clonotype. The rearrangement uses TRBV29-1 and TRBJ2-7; the match to TRBD2 covers 7 bases. From germline, CDR1 is SQVTM and CDR2 ANQGSEA. The junction had 6 bases not matched to a gene; V was cut back by 4 bases and J by 6 bases. The CDR3 totals 12 residues. CDR3 DNA sequence: TGCAGCGTTGCTCAGGGAGGGCGCGAGCAGTACTTC. It encodes CSVAQGGREQYF.

The chain uses TRBV5-5 and TRBJ1-1, with no clear D. There are 13 residues in the CDR3. V dropped 4 bases and J dropped 1 base, with 8 bases sitting between them. CDR1 is SGHKS, CDR2 YYEKEE, per germline (reference sequence). This chain's CDR3 is CASSLYRNTEAFF. DNA for the CDR3: TGTGCCAGCAGCCTATACAGGAACACTGAAGCTTTCTTT.

The chain employs TRBV12-3 or TRBV12-4 and TRBJ2-1, with a possible D match to TRBD2 (6 bases). Trimming removed 6 bases from V and 14 bases from J, with 23 bases in between. This CDR3 comprises 14 residues. The CDR3 DNA reads as TGTGCCAGCAGCCCACCTCGACGGGGGATTCAAGAGTTCTTC. Translating gives CASSPPRRGIQEFF.

The sample holds a few counts of this clonotype. V is TRBV7-9 and J is TRBJ2-7; the D is unclear. The V gene's germline CDR1 is SEHNR and CDR2 FQNEAQ (reference sequence). The CDR3 extends over 14 amino acids. The ends were cut back, 5 bases at V and 5 bases at J, with 16 bases in the middle. The CDR3 spells CASSTSGAPDEQYF. DNA for the CDR3: TGTGCCAGCAGCACATCCGGCGCCCCCGACGAGCAGTACTTC.

DNA of the CDR3: TGTGCCAGCATGGGGTACAATGAGCAGTTCTTC. Translating it yields CASMGYNEQFF. The chain recombines TRBV27 with TRBJ2-1, with unresolved D. The CDR3 covers 11 residues. Between the trimmed V and J ends, which lost 7 bases and 4 bases, there was a span of 5 bases. The germline gives CDR1 MNHEY, CDR2 SMNVEV (reference sequence).

This clonotype turned up a few times. In DNA, the CDR3 is TGTGCCAGCAGCCAAGGGACAGGGAACACCGGGGAGCTGTTTTTT. This translates into CASSQGTGNTGELFF. The chain recombines TRBV3-1 with TRBJ2-2; TRBD1 matches 7 bases. Germline-derived CDR1 and CDR2 are LGHDT and YNNKEL (reference sequence). CDR3 size: 15 residues. V was pared by 1 base and J by 1 base, with 0 bases of the junction left unmatched.

This clonotype was detected ten times or more. The chain links TRBV3-1 to TRBJ2-1; a weak D match, TRBD2 (5 bases). This CDR3 has 12 residues. V was trimmed by 1 base and J by 10 bases, leaving 8 bases between them. The germline CDR1 and CDR2 sequences are LGHDT and YNNKEL (reference sequence). CDR3 protein: CASSQAEREQFF. The DNA for the CDR3 is TGTGCCAGCAGCCAAGCAGAGCGGGAGCAGTTCTTC.

This clonotype was counted ten times or more. J is TRBJ2-1 and V is TRBV6-5, with unresolved D. CDR3 size: 13 residues. V was shortened by 0 bases and J by 7 bases, with 7 bases between the two germline ends. Per germline, CDR1 MNHEY and CDR2 SVGAGI. CDR3 loop: CASSYSVGNEQFF. The CDR3 region has the DNA TGTGCCAGCAGTTACTCGGTGGGGAATGAGCAGTTCTTC.